Detailed here is one T cell receptor beta chain. Germline loops: CDR1 MNHEY, CDR2 SVGAGI. The V gene end was trimmed by 5 bases and the J gene end by 7 bases; junction bases not matched to a gene: 10. The CDR3 covers 15 residues. The data stem from a study of blood T cell repertoires in COVID-19. Authors' analysis steps: The authors estimated nucleated cell counts from reference gene primer amplification. The assay was immunoSEQ multiplex PCR, and TCRdb's table has in-frame clones only and misses some. The V and J calls and clone size come from that table; D and trimming were worked out from the DNA. The profile shows approximately 670,000 clones, around 90% of them singletons.

Sequenced: peripheral blood. V usage is TRBV6-5 and J usage is TRBJ2-1; TRBD1 agrees at 8 bases. The sequence derives from a woman under 30 with acute or convalescent COVID-19. CDR3 residues: CASSLSGGARNEQFF. CDR3 DNA: TGTGCCAGCAGTCTATCAGGGGGCGCGAGGAATGAGCAGTTCTTC.